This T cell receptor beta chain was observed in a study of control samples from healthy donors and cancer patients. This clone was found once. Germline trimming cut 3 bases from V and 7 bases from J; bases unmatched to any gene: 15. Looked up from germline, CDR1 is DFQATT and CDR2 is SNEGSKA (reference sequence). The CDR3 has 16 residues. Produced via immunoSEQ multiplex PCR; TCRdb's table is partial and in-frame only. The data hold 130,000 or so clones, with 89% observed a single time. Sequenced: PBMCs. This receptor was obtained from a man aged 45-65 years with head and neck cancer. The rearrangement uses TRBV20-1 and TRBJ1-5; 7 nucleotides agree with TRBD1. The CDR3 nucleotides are TGCAGTGCTAGTGCCGATGACAGGGTGATAAGCCAGCCCCAGCATTTT. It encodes CSASADDRVISQPQHF.